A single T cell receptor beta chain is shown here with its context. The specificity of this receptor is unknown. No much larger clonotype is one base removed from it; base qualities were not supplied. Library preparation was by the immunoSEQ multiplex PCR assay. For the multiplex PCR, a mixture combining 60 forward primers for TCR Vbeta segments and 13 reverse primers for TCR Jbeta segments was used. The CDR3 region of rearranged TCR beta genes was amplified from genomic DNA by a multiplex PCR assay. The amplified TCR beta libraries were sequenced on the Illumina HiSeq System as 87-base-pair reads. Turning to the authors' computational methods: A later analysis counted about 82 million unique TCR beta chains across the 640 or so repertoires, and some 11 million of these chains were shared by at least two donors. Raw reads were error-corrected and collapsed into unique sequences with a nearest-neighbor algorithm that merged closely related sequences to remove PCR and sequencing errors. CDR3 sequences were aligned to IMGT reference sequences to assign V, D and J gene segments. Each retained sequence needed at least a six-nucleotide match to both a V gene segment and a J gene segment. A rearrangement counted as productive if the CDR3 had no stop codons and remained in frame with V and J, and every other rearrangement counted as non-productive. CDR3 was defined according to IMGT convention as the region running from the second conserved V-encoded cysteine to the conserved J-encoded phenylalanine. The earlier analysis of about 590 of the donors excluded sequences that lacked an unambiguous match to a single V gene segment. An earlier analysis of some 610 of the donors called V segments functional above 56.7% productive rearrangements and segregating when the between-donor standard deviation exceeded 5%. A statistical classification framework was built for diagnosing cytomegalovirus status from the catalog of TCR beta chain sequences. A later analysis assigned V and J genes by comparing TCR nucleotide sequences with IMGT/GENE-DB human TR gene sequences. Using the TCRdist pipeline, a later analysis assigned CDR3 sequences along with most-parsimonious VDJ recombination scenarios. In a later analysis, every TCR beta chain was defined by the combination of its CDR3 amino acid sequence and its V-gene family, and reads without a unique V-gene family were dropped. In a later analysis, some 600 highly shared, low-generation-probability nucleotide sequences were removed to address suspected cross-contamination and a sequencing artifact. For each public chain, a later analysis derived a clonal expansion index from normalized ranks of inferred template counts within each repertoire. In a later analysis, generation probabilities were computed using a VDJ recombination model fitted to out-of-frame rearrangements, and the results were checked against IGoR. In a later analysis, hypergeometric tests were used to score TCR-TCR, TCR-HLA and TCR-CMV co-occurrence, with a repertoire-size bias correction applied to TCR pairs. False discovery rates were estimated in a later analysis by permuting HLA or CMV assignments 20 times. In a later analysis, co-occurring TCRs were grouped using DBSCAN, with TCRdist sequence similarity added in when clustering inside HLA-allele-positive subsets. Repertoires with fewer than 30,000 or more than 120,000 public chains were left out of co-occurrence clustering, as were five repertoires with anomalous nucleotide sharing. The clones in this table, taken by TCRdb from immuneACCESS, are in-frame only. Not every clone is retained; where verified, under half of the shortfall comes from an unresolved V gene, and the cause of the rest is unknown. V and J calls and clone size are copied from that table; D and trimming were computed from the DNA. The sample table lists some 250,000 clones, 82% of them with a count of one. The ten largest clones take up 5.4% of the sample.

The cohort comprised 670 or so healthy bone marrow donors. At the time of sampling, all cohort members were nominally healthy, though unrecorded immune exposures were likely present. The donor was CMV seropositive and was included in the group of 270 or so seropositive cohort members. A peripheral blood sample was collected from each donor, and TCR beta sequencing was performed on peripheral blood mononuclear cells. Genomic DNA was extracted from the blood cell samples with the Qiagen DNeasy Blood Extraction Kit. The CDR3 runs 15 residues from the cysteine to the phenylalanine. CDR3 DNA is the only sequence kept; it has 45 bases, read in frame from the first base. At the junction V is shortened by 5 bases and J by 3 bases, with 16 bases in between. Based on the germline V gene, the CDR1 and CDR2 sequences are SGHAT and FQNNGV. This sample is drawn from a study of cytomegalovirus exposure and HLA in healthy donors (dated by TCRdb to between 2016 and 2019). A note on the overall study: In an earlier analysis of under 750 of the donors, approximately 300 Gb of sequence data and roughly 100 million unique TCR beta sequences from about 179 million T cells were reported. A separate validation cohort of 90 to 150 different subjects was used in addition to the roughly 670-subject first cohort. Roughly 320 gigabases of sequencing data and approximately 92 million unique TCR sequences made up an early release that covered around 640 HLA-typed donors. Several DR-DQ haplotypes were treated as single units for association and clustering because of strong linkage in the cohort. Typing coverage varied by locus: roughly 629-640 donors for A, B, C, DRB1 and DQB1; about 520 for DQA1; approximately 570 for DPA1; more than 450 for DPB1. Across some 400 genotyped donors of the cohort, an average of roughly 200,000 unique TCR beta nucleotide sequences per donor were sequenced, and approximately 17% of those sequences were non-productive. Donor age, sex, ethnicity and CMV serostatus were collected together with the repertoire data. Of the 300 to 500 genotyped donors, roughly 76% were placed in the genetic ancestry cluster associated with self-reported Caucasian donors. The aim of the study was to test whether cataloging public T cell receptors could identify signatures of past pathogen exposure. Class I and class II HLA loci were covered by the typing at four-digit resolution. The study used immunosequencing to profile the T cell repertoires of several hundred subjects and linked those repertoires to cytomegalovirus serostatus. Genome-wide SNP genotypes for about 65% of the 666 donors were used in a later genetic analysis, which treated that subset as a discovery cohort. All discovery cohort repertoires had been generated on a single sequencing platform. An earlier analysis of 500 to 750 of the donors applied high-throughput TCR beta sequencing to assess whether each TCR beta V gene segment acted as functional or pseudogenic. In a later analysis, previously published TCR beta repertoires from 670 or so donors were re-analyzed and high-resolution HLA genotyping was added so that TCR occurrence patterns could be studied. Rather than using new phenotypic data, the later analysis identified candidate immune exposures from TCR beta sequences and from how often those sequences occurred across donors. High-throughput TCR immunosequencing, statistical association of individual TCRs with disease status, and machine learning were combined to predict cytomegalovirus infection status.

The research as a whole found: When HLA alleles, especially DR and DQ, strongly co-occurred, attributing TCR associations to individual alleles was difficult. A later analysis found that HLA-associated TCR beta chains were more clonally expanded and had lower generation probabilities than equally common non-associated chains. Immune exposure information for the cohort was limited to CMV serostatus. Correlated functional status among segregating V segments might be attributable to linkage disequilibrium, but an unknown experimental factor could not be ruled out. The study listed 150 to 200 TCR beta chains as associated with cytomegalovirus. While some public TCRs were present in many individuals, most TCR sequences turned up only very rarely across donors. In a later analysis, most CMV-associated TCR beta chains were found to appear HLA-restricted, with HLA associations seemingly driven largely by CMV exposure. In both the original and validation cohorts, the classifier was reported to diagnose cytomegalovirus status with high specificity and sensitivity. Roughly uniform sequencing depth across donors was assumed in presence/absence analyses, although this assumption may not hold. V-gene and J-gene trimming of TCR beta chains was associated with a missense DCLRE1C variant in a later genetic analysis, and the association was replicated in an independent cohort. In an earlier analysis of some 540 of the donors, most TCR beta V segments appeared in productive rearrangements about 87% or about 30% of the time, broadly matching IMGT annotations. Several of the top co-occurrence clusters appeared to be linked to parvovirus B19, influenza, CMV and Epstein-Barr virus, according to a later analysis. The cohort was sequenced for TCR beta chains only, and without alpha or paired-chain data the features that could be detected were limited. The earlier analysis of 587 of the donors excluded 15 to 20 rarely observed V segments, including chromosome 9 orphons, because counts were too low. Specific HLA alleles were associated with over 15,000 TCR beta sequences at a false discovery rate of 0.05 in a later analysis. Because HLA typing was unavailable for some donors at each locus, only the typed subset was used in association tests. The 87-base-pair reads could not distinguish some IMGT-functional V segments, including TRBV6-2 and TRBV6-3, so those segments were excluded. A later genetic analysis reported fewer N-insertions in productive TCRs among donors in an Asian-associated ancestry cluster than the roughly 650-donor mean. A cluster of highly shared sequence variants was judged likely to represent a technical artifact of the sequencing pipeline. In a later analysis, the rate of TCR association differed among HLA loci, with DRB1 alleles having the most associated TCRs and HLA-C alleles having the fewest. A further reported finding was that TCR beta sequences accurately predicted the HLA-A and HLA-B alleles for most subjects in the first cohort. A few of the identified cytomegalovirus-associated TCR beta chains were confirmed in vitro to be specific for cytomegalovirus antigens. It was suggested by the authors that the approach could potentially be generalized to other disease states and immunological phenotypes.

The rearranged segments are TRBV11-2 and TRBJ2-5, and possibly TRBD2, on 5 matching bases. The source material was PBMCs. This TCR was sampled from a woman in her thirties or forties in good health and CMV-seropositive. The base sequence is TGTGCCAGCAGCCCCGACTGGGGTAGCGAAGAGACCCAGTACTTC. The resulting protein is CASSPDWGSEETQYF.